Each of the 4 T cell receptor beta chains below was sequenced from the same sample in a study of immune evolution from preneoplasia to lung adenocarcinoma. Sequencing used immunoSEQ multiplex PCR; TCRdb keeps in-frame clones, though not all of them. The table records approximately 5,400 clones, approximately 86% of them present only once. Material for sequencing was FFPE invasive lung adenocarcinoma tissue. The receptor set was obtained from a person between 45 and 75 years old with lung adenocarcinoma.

The CDR3 DNA is TGTGCCTGGAGTAAAGGGGGAGGGGGAAACATTCAGTACTTC. It codes for CAWSKGGGGNIQYF. The J gene is TRBJ2-4, the V gene TRBV30; D perhaps matches TRBD2 (7 bases). Germline CDR1 GTSNPN, CDR2 SVGIG (reference sequence). Trimming pared 2 bases from V and 6 bases from J, leaving 14 bases between. The CDR3 extends over 14 amino acids. The variable domain in full, with the rest retrieved from reference TRBV30 and TRBJ2-4, is SQTIHQWPATLVQPVGSPLSLECTVEGTSNPNLYWYRQAAGRGLQLLFYSVGIGQISSEVPQNLSASRPQDRQFILSSKKLLLSDSGFYLCAWSKGGGGNIQYFGAGTRLSVL.

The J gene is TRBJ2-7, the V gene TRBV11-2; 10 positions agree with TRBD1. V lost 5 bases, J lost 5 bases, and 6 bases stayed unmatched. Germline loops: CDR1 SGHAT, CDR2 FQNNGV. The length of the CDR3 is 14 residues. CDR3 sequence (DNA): TGTGCCAGCAGCCAGGGGACAGGGGCCCACGAGCAGTACTTC. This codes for CASSQGTGAHEQYF.

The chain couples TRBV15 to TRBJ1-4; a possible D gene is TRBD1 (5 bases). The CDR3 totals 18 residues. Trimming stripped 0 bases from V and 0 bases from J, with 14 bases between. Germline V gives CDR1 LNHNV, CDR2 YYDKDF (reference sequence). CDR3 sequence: CATSRDSSKGATNEKLFF. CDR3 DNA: TGTGCCACCAGCAGAGATTCGAGCAAAGGGGCAACTAATGAAAAACTGTTTTTT.

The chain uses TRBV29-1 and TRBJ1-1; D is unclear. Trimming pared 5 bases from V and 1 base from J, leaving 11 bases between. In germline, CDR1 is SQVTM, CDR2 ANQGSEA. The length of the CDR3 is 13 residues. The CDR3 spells CSVNLYGNTEAFF. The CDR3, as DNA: TGCAGCGTTAACCTATACGGGAACACTGAAGCTTTCTTT.